This T cell receptor beta chain was found in a study of OX40 agonist ivuxolimab in advanced cancers. Across the whole study: Partial responses were achieved by three patients, one with hepatocellular carcinoma and two with cutaneous melanoma.

Note on this clone: Its antigen is still unknown.

Findings and limits, study-wide: At doses 0.1 to 3.0 mg/kg, CD4+ and CD8+ clones expanded. Antigen specificity remained undetermined for the expanded peripheral T cells.

Some clones are missing from TCRdb's copy, which holds only in-frame ones; the method was immunoSEQ multiplex PCR. The repertoire holds about 26,000 clones, with about nine tenths as singletons. V shed 2 bases and J shed 3 bases, with 14 bases lying between them. The CDR3 contains 15 residues. CDR1 and CDR2 from the germline V gene are SGHKS and YYEKEE (reference sequence). This receptor was obtained from an adult with an advanced solid tumor such as melanoma, head and neck, liver or kidney cancer. This rearrangement joins TRBV5-5 to TRBJ1-1; D remains unclear. Here the sequenced sample was CD4+ or CD8+ T cells sorted from blood, taken in a trial of the OX40 agonist ivuxolimab. The CDR3 sequence is CASSLERARYTEAFF. The CDR3, as DNA: TGTGCCAGCAGCTTAGAAAGGGCGAGGTACACTGAAGCTTTCTTT.